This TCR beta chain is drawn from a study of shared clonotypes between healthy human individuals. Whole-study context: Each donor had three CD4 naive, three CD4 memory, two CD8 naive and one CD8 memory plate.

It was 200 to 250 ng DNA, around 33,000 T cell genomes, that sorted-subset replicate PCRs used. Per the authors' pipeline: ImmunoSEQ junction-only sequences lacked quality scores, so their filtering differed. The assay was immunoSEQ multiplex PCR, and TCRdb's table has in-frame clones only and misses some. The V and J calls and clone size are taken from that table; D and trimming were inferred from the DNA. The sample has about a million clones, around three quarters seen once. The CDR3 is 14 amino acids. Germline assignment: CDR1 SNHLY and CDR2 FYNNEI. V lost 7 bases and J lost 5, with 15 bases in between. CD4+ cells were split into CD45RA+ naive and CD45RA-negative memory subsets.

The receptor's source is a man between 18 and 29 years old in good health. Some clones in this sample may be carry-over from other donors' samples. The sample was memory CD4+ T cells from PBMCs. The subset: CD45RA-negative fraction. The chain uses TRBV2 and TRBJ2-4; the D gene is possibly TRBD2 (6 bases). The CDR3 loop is CASTPMGGENIQYF. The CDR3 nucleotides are TGTGCCAGCACCCCGATGGGGGGAGAAAACATTCAGTACTTC.